Listed here are 20 T cell receptor beta chains from one sample, sequenced in a study of T cells in Graves' hyperthyroidism and ophthalmopathy. Amplification of TCR beta CDR3 regions was performed using RNA transcripts as template. The HTBI primer set drove a first-round RT-PCR of the TCR CDR3. MiXCR, run by TCRdb on the multiplex PCR reads, gives a single entry per CDR3 protein. The sample records about 350,000 distinct CDR3 sequences, approximately 17% being singletons. Material: blood. The receptors were gathered from a woman aged 25 to 39 with Graves' hyperthyroidism that later progressed to Graves' ophthalmopathy.

This clonotype was counted many times. The V and J genes are TRBV18 and TRBJ2-3; 11 bases are shared with TRBD2. With 4 bases clipped from V and 0 bases from J, the junction kept 3 bases outside the gene matches. Germline CDR1 reads KGHSH; CDR2 reads LQKENI. The CDR3 has 16 residues. The CDR3 region has the DNA TGTGCCAGCTCACTCGGACTAGCGGGCAGCACAGATACGCAGTATTTT. Amino acids: CASSLGLAGSTDTQYF.

This clonotype was seen ten or more times. The genes are TRBV5-1 and TRBJ1-4; 9 bases fit TRBD1. CDR3 length equals 15 residues. After removal of 2 bases from V and 7 bases from J, the junction contained 6 bases not matched to a gene. CDR1 and CDR2 from the germline V gene are SGHRS and YFSETQ. CDR3 region: CASSFTGGASEKLFF. The CDR3 DNA sequence: TGCGCCAGCAGCTTCACAGGGGGCGCGAGTGAAAAACTGTTTTTT.

This clonotype was seen at least ten times. The chain couples TRBV27 to TRBJ1-6, with 11 nucleotides matching TRBD1. V dropped 5 bases and J dropped 9; count of bases not matched to a gene: 6. Germline CDR1 and CDR2: MNHEY and SMNVEV (reference sequence). The CDR3 is 15 amino acids. The CDR3 nucleotides read TGTGCCAGCAGTAAATCCGGGACAGGGGGTTCACCCCTCCACTTT. Translating gives CASSKSGTGGSPLHF.

This clonotype was recorded at least ten times. The gene calls are TRBV20-1 and TRBJ2-1; weak D call: TRBD2 (6 bases). Trimming shortened V by 6 bases and J by 0 bases, and 18 bases separated the two germline ends. Germline CDR1 DFQATT, CDR2 SNEGSKA (reference sequence). This CDR3 is 16 amino acids long. The CDR3 reads CSAYTLAQSSYNEQFF. The CDR3 bases are TGCAGTGCCTACACACTAGCTCAAAGCTCCTACAATGAGCAGTTCTTC.

The chain employs TRBV28 and TRBJ1-5, with 7 bases lining up with TRBD1. Germline V gives CDR1 MDHEN, CDR2 SYDVKM. V gave up 3 bases and J gave up 7 bases; unmatched junction bases: 3. The CDR3 length is 13 residues. The CDR3 sequence: CASSFRGWQPQHF. The CDR3 DNA reads as TGTGCCAGCAGTTTCAGGGGGTGGCAGCCCCAGCATTTT.

This clonotype showed up many times. The rearrangement links TRBV12-3 or TRBV12-4 to TRBJ2-3, with 7 bases identical to TRBD2. Unmatched junction bases numbered 10, after V lost 6 bases and J lost 1 base. This CDR3 spans 16 amino acids. Here the CDR3 DNA reads TGTGCCAGCAGGGCTCCCCTGGGGGGGGGCACAGATACGCAGTATTTT. It encodes CASRAPLGGGTDTQYF.

The table lists this clonotype with a few counts. This chain connects TRBV28 to TRBJ1-3; D call uncertain. The length of the CDR3 is 15 residues. Trimming cost V 2 bases and J 1 base, with 9 bases left between them. From germline, CDR1 is MDHEN and CDR2 SYDVKM. CDR3 sequence: CASSLISGSGNTIYF. CDR3 sequence (DNA): TGTGCCAGCAGTTTAATTTCTGGGTCTGGAAACACCATATATTTT.

This clonotype was observed once. One end of the junction does not line up with germline, which may come from a read error. V and J are TRBV6-1 and TRBJ2-3, with TRBD2 matching over 9 bases. Per germline, CDR1 MNHNS and CDR2 SASEGT. The length of the CDR3 is 14 residues. CDR3 protein: CASRGSGSTDTRYF. The DNA for the CDR3 is TGTGCCAGCAGGGGTAGCGGGAGCACAGATACGCGGTATTTT.

The gene calls are TRBV19 and TRBJ1-5; the D is unclear. Looked up from germline, CDR1 is LNHDA and CDR2 is SQIVND (reference sequence). This CDR3 region has 13 residues. V lost 2 bases, J lost 7 bases, and 9 bases lay in between. The DNA for the CDR3 is TGTGCCAGTAGTATAAACAGCGGCCAGCCCCAGCATTTT. As protein: CASSINSGQPQHF. Looking up the rest from reference TRBV19 and TRBJ1-5 gives the full variable domain: DGGITQSPKYLFRKEGQNVTLSCEQNLNHDAMYWYRQDPGQGLRLIYYSQIVNDFQKGDIAEGYSVSREKKESFPLTVTSAQKNPTAFYLCASSINSGQPQHFGDGTRLSIL.

This clonotype was seen more than once but under ten times. The J gene is TRBJ2-1, the V gene TRBV2, with 8 bases lining up with TRBD2. In germline, CDR1 is SNHLY, CDR2 FYNNEI. Germline trimming cut 6 bases from V and 16 bases from J; bases unmatched to any gene: 11. CDR3 length equals 12 residues. The CDR3 nucleotides read TGTGCCAGCAGGGGGGGACTAGGATATCCTTTCTTC. Protein product: CASRGGLGYPFF.

Ten or more counts support this clonotype. The rearrangement joins TRBV28 to TRBJ1-2; TRBD1 aligns across 7 bases. Germline V lookup: CDR1 MDHEN, CDR2 SYDVKM. J gave up 3 bases and V 2 bases, and 3 bases lay outside the gene matches. The CDR3 runs 14 residues. The CDR3 sequence: CASSLPGTDYGYTF. The CDR3, as DNA: TGTGCCAGCAGTTTACCCGGGACAGACTATGGCTACACCTTC.

This clonotype was picked up a small number of times. The CDR3 reads CSARDSGLGYNEQFF. As DNA, the CDR3 is TGCAGTGCTAGAGATTCGGGGTTGGGCTACAATGAGCAGTTCTTC. The J gene is TRBJ2-1, the V gene TRBV20-1, with D tentatively TRBD2 (5 bases). V shed 0 bases and J shed 3 bases, with 12 bases lying between them. CDR1 DFQATT and CDR2 SNEGSKA come from the germline V gene (reference sequence). This CDR3 spans 15 amino acids.

The gene calls are TRBV20-1 and TRBJ2-2, with 7 bases aligning to TRBD1. Germline V gene sequence: CDR1 DFQATT, CDR2 SNEGSKA (reference sequence). The CDR3 is 14 amino acids. The ends lost 6 bases at V and 1 base at J; junction bases unmatched: 5. In nucleotides, the CDR3 is TGCAGTGCCCCGTACAGGGGGAACACCGGGGAGCTGTTTTTT. Protein: CSAPYRGNTGELFF.

CDR3 amino acids: CASSSFPGPWFF. The CDR3 nucleotides are TGTGCCAGCAGTTCGTTTCCGGGACCGTGGTTCTTC. This chain connects TRBV28 to TRBJ2-1; D is perhaps TRBD1 or TRBD2 (5 bases each). Trimming took 4 bases from V and 15 from J, leaving 16 bases between them. Germline CDR1 MDHEN, CDR2 SYDVKM. The CDR3 is 12 amino acids.

This clonotype was observed once. This rearrangement joins TRBV4-1 to TRBJ2-7, with TRBD1 as a possible D gene (5 bases). The CDR3 spans 13 residues. Trimming stripped 6 bases from V and 2 bases from J, with 11 bases between. Germline values: CDR1 MGHRA, CDR2 YSYEKL. Here the CDR3 reads CASRGASTYEQYF. The CDR3 DNA sequence: TGCGCCAGCAGAGGGGCGTCGACCTACGAGCAGTACTTC.

This clonotype was counted at least ten times. This chain uses TRBV10-2 with TRBJ1-4, with TRBD1 matching 8 bases. The junction had 4 bases not matched to a gene; V was cut back by 6 bases and J by 7 bases. Germline CDR1 WSHSY, CDR2 SAAADI. The CDR3 length is 13 residues. CDR3 coding DNA: TGCGCCAGCAGGGACAGGGATGTTGAAAAACTGTTTTTT. Protein product: CASRDRDVEKLFF.

The chain is built from TRBV20-1 and TRBJ2-1; D possibly corresponds to TRBD2 (6 bases). The CDR3 is 14 residues long. Trimming cost V 3 bases and J 2 bases, with 11 bases left between them. Germline loops: CDR1 DFQATT, CDR2 SNEGSKA (reference sequence). The CDR3 here is CSASSGDAYNEQFF. CDR3 bases: TGCAGTGCTAGTAGCGGAGACGCCTACAATGAGCAGTTCTTC.

The sample holds many counts of this clonotype. V is TRBV7-8 and J is TRBJ1-1; the match to TRBD1 covers 7 bases. The CDR3 length is 17 residues. With V trimmed by 5 bases and J by 5 bases, 17 bases remained unmatched. CDR1 and CDR2 (germline): SGHVS, FQNEAQ. The CDR3, as DNA: TGTGCCAGCAGCGATACAGGGGCGCAGATGGGAAAGACTGAAGCTTTCTTT. Translation: CASSDTGAQMGKTEAFF.

The sample holds many counts of this clonotype. The CDR3 sequence: CASSVDRGYEQYF. The CDR3, as DNA: TGTGCCAGCAGTGTGGATCGAGGGTATGAGCAGTACTTC. The V gene is TRBV2, the J gene TRBJ2-7, with D tentatively TRBD2 (5 bases). V was clipped by 4 bases and J by 7 bases, with 14 bases between them. The CDR3 runs 13 residues. Germline V gives CDR1 SNHLY, CDR2 FYNNEI.

The table lists this clonotype with many counts. The chain recombines TRBV28 with TRBJ2-5, with D possibly matching TRBD2 (5 bases). The CDR3 is 16 residues long. Trimming cost V 6 bases and J 0 bases, with 17 bases left between them. Looked up from germline, CDR1 is MDHEN and CDR2 is SYDVKM. DNA for the CDR3: TGTGCCAGCAGGGATGCTAGCAACCTCAACCAAGAGACCCAGTACTTC. As protein: CASRDASNLNQETQYF.